The entry below gives a single TCR beta chain sequence along with its context. Antigen unknown. The isolated RNA, all of it, was reverse transcribed, so expressed TCRB transcripts were what got sequenced. Naive, central memory and regulatory T cell samples came to a mean of roughly 3.6 million reads. The repertoire was sequenced with immunoSEQ multiplex PCR; TCRdb's copy has only in-frame clones and lacks some. The sample gives about 470,000 clones, around 28% of which show up once; 0.05% to 0.07% is in the top ten. V shed 6 bases, J shed 1 base, and the junction held 0 bases outside the gene matches. This CDR3 has 13 amino acids. Germline assignment: CDR1 MNHEY and CDR2 SMNVEV (reference sequence). This specimen comes from a study of beta chain features in type 1 diabetes. Study-level points and caveats: High TCR expression in some cells could lead to their over-representation in cDNA sequencing.

This chain connects TRBV27 to TRBJ2-3, with TRBD2 matching 8 bases. The sample comprised naive CD4+ T cells from blood. This TCR derives from a young man in good health. This CDR3 reads CASRLAGTDTQYF. The CDR3, as DNA: TGTGCCAGCAGACTAGCGGGCACAGATACGCAGTATTTT.